The 8 T cell receptor beta chains below all came from one sample that was sequenced in a study of cytomegalovirus exposure and HLA in healthy donors. Researchers ran the PCR with 60 Vbeta and 13 Jbeta primers. Repertoires were generated with immunoSEQ multiplex PCR, while TCRdb's copy carries only in-frame clones and drops some. Found here are around 190,000 clones, roughly 82% of them singletons; the top ten hold under 0.6%. The material sequenced was PBMCs. The receptors derive from a woman aged 45-59 years in good health and CMV-seronegative.

This rearrangement joins TRBV5-4 to TRBJ1-2, with D tentatively TRBD1 (5 bases). In germline, CDR1 is SGHNT, CDR2 YYREEE (reference sequence). With 1 base removed from V and 3 bases from J, the gap between germline ends came to 10 bases. This CDR3 has 14 amino acids. CDR3: CASSLQGGDYGYTF. DNA for the CDR3: TGTGCCAGCAGCTTGCAGGGAGGGGACTATGGCTACACCTTC.

This clone came up a few times. The chain is built from TRBV18 and TRBJ2-7, with 9 positions matching TRBD2. The CDR3 loop spans 15 amino acids. V lost 3 bases, J lost 3 bases, and 6 bases stayed unmatched. CDR1 and CDR2 from the germline V gene are KGHSH and LQKENI. This CDR3 is CASSPAGGLLYEQYF. The CDR3 DNA is TGTGCCAGCTCACCGGCGGGAGGGCTACTCTACGAGCAGTACTTC. Variable domain in full (rest from reference TRBV18 and TRBJ2-7): NAGVMQNPRHLVRRRGQEARLRCSPMKGHSHVYWYRQLPEEGLKFMVYLQKENIIDESGMPKERFSAEFPKEGPSILRIQQVVRGDSAAYFCASSPAGGLLYEQYFGPGTRLTVT.

The genes are TRBV5-1 and TRBJ2-3, with unresolved D. V was cut by 5 bases and J by 0 bases, with 13 bases left in between. Germline CDR1 and CDR2: SGHRS and YFSETQ. The CDR3 runs 15 residues. The CDR3 DNA reads as TGCGCCAGCAGATTAGGCGGTATGAGCACAGATACGCAGTATTTT. Protein product: CASRLGGMSTDTQYF. Full variable domain (rest looked up from reference TRBV5-1 and TRBJ2-3): KAGVTQTPRYLIKTRGQQVTLSCSPISGHRSVSWYQQTPGQGLQFLFEYFSETQRNKGNFPGRFSGRQFSNSRSEMNVSTLELGDSALYLCASRLGGMSTDTQYFGPGTRLTVL.

The chain carries TRBV25-1 and TRBJ2-2; weak D call: TRBD1 (6 bases). V lost 4 bases, J lost 5 bases, and 14 bases lay in between. The CDR3 is 15 amino acids. Germline V gives CDR1 MGHDK, CDR2 SYGVNS. The CDR3 region is CASSVQGRRTGELFF. The CDR3 bases are TGTGCCAGCAGTGTACAGGGCAGGAGGACCGGGGAGCTGTTTTTT.

This clone occurred a few times. V gene TRBV19 combines with J gene TRBJ1-1; TRBD1 aligns across 9 bases. V gave up 9 bases and J gave up 3 bases; unmatched junction bases: 8. This CDR3 has 14 amino acids. Looked up from germline, CDR1 is LNHDA and CDR2 is SQIVND (reference sequence). CDR3 protein: CASLSQGADTEAFF. The CDR3 DNA is TGTGCCAGCTTATCACAGGGGGCGGACACTGAAGCTTTCTTT.

This chain links TRBV10-1 with TRBJ1-1; 8 nucleotides match TRBD1. CDR3 length equals 16 residues. Germline CDR1 and CDR2: WNHNN and SYGVQD (reference sequence). Trimming took 4 bases from V and 2 from J; bases not matched to a gene: 9. CDR3 coding DNA: TGCGCCAGCAGTGCCGGGACAGGTATCATCAACACTGAAGCTTTCTTT. This sequence encodes CASSAGTGIINTEAFF.

This chain connects TRBV11-2 to TRBJ1-6; 8 bases line up with TRBD1. From germline, CDR1 is SGHAT and CDR2 FQNNGV. The length of the CDR3 is 15 residues. V shed 7 bases, J shed 5 bases, and the junction held 7 bases outside the gene matches. In DNA, the CDR3 is TGTGCCAGCACCCGACGACAGGGGAATAATTCACCCCTCCACTTT. Amino acids: CASTRRQGNNSPLHF. Combining the CDR3 with reference TRBV11-2 and TRBJ1-6 gives the whole variable domain EAGVAQSPRYKIIEKRQSVAFWCNPISGHATLYWYQQILGQGPKLLIQFQNNGVVDDSQLPKDRFSAERLKGVDSTLKIQPAKLEDSAVYLCASTRRQGNNSPLHFGNGTRLTVT.

This chain links TRBV15 with TRBJ2-7; 7 positions agree with TRBD2. The CDR3 runs to 14 residues. Trimming took 3 bases from V and 2 from J; bases not matched to a gene: 4. The germline CDR1 and CDR2 sequences are LNHNV and YYDKDF (reference sequence). The CDR3 nucleotides read TGTGCCACCAGCAGTTTACGGGGGGCCTACGAGCAGTACTTC. It yields the protein CATSSLRGAYEQYF.